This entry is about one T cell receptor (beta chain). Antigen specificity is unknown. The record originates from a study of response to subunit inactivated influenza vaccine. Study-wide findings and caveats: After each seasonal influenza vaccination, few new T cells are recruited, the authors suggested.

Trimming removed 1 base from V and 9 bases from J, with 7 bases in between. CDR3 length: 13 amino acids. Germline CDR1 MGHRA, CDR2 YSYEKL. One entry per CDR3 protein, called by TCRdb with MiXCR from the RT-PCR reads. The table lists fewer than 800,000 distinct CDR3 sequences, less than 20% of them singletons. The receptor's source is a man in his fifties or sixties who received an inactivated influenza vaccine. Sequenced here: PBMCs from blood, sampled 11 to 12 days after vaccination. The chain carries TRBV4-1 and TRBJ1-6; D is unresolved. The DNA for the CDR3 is TGCGCCAGCAGCCAAGGTGGGCTTTCACCCCTCCACTTT. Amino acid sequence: CASSQGGLSPLHF.